The clone carrying this T cell receptor beta chain was observed many times. The team produced cDNA through 5'RACE using 10-nucleotide random UMIs. TCRdb re-called the 5' RACE reads with MiXCR, one entry per CDR3 protein. The sample includes 84,000 or so distinct CDR3 sequences, about 9.4% of them seen just once. The entry originates in a study of neurological immune-mediated disorders. Germline CDR1 is SQVTM and CDR2 is ANQGSEA. Trimming shortened V by 1 base and J by 7 bases, and 10 bases separated the two germline ends. The CDR3 totals 12 residues. Healthy controls comprised blood bank volunteers in Maryland, USA. From 2 million PBMCs stored at -80 C, the unsorted libraries were generated.

The V call is TRBV29-1, the J call TRBJ1-1, with D uncertain. The sample taken for sequencing was PBMCs. The clonotype was recovered from a man aged 40-50 years in good health. CDR3 DNA: TGCAGCGTTGAAGTCCCCAGCATTGAAGCTTTCTTT. Its protein product is CSVEVPSIEAFF.